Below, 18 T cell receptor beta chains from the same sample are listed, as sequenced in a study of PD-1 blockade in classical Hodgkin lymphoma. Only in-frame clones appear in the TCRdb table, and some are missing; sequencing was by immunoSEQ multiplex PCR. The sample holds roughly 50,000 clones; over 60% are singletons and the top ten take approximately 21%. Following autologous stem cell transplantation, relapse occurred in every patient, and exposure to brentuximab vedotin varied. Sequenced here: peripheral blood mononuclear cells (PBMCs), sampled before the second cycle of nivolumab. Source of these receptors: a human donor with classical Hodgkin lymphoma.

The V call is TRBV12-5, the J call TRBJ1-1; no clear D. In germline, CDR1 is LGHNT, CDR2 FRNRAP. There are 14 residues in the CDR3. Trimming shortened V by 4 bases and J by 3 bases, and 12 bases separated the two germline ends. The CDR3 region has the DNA TGTGCTAGTGGTTCGTTCCCGGCGGACACTGAAGCTTTCTTT. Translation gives CASGSFPADTEAFF. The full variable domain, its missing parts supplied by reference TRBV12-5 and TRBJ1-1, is DARVTQTPRHKVTEMGQEVTMRCQPILGHNTVFWYRQTMMQGLELLAYFRNRAPLDDSGMPKDRFSAEMPDATLATLKIQPSEPRDSAVYFCASGSFPADTEAFFGQGTRLTVV.

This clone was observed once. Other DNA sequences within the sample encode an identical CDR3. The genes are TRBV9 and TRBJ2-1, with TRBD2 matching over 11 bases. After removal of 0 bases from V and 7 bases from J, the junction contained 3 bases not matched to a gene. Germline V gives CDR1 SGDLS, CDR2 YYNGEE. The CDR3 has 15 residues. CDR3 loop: CASSVGTSGSNEQFF. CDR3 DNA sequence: TGTGCCAGCAGCGTAGGAACTAGCGGGAGTAATGAGCAGTTCTTC. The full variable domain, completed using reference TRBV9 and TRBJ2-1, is DSGVTQTPKHLITATGQRVTLRCSPRSGDLSVYWYQQSLDQGLQFLIQYYNGEERAKGNILERFSAQQFPDLHSELNLSSLELGDSALYFCASSVGTSGSNEQFFGPGTRLTVL.

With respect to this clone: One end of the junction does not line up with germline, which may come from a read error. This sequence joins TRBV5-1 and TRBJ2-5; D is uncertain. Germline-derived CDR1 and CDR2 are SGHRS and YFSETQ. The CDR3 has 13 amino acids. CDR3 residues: CASNLGNQETQYF. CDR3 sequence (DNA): TGCGCCAGCAACTTGGGGAACCAAGAGACCCAGTACTTC. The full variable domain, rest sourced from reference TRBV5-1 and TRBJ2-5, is KAGVTQTPRYLIKTRGQQVTLSCSPISGHRSVSWYQQTPGQGLQFLFEYFSETQRNKGNFPGRFSGRQFSNSRSEMNVSTLELGDSALYLCASNLGNQETQYFGPGTRLLVL.

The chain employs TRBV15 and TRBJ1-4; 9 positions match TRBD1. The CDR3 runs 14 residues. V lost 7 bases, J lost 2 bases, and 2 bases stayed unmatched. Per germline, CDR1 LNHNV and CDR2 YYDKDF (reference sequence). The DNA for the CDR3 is TGTGCCACCAAGGACAGGGGTACTAATGAAAAACTGTTTTTT. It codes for CATKDRGTNEKLFF.

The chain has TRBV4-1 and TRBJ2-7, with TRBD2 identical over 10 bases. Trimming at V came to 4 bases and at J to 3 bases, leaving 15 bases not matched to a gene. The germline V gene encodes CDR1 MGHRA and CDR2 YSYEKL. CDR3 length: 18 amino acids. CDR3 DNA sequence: TGCGCCAGCAGCCGAGGGACAGCGGGAGGGCCGGGGTACTACGAGCAGTACTTC. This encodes CASSRGTAGGPGYYEQYF.

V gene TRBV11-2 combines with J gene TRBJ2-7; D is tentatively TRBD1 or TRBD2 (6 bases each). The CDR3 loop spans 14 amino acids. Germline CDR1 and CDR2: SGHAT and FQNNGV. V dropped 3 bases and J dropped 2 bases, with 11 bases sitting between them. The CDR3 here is CASSFGGSTYEQYF. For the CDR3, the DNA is TGTGCCAGCAGCTTCGGGGGCAGTACCTACGAGCAGTACTTC.

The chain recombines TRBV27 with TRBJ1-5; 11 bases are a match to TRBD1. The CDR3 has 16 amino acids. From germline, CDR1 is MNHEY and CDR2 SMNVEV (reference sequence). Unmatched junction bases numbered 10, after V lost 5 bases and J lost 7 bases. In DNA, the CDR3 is TGTGCCAGCAGTCCAAGGACAGGGGGCACGCGACAGCCCCAGCATTTT. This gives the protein CASSPRTGGTRQPQHF.

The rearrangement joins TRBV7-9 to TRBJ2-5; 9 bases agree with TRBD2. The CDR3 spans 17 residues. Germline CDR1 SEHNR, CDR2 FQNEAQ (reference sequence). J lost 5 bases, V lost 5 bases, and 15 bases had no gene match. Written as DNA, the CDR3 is TGTGCCAGCAGCCCCACCAATGCGGGAGGGCCCGGGGAGACCCAGTACTTC. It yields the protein CASSPTNAGGPGETQYF.

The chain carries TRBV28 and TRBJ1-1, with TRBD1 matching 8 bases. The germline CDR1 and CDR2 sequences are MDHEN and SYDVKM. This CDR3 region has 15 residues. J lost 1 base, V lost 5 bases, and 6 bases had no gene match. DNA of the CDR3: TGTGCCAGCAGTGGTGACAGGGGAAGGAACACTGAAGCTTTCTTT. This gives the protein CASSGDRGRNTEAFF.

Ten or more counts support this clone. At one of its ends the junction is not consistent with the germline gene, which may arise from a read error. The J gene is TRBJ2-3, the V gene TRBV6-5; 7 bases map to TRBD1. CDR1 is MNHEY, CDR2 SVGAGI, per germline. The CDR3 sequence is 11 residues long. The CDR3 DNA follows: TGTGCCAGCAGTTACTCAGGGACAGTGGTTTTT. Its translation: CASSYSGTVVF.

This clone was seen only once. DNA of the CDR3: TGTGCCAGCAGCCAATCGGGACAGCAAGAGACCCAGTACTTC. It translates to CASSQSGQQETQYF. The chain recombines TRBV7-2 with TRBJ2-5, with 7 nucleotides matching TRBD1. The CDR3 is made up of 14 amino acids. V was clipped by 5 bases and J by 2 bases; unmatched bases: 5. Germline CDR1 and CDR2: SGHTA and FQGNSA.

Here the CDR3 DNA reads TGTGCCAGCAGCGCCGGGGACTCTGGAAACACCATATATTTT. It codes for CASSAGDSGNTIYF. The chain joins TRBV7-9 to TRBJ1-3; no reliable D call. Per germline, CDR1 SEHNR and CDR2 FQNEAQ (reference sequence). V was pared by 5 bases and J by 0 bases, with 8 bases between. The CDR3 spans 14 residues.

The CDR3 DNA is TGTGCCAGCAGCTTAAGGTACAGGACCAAGACCCAGTACTTC. Its translation is CASSLRYRTKTQYF. J is TRBJ2-5 and V is TRBV11-1; possibly TRBD1 for D (5 bases). Trimming took 2 bases from V and 6 from J, leaving 13 bases between them. CDR1 is SGHAT and CDR2 is FQDESV in the germline V gene (reference sequence). The CDR3 is 14 amino acids.

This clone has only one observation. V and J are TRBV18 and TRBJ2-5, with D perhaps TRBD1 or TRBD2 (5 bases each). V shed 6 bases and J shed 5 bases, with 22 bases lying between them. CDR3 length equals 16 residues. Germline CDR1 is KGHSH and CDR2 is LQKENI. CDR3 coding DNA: TGTGCCAGCTCCACTTATTCTAGCCCTCAGGGCGAGACCCAGTACTTC. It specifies CASSTYSSPQGETQYF.

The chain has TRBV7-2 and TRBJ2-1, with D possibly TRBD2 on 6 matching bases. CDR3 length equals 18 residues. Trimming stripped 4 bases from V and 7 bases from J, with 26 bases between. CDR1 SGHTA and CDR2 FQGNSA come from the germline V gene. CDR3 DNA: TGTGCCAGCAGCTCCAACCCGGGGTTCTGGGAGGTGGGTAATGAGCAGTTCTTC. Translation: CASSSNPGFWEVGNEQFF.

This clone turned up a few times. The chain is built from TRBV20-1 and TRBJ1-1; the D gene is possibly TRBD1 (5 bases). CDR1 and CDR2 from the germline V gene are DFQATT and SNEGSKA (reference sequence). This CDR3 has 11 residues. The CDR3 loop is CRLEEGPRAFF. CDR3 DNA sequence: TGCAGGCTCGAGGAGGGACCGCGAGCTTTCTTT.

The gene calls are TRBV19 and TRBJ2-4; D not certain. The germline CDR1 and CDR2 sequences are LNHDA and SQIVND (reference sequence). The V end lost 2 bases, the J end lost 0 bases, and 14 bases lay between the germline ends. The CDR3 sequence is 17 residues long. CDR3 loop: CASSIRSRALAKNIQYF. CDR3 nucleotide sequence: TGTGCCAGTAGTATAAGGTCCCGGGCGCTAGCCAAAAACATTCAGTACTTC.

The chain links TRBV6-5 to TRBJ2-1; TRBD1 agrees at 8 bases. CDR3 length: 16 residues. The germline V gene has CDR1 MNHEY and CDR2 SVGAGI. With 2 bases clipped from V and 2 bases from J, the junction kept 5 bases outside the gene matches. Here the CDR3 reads CASSYNDRGPYNEQFF. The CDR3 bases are TGTGCCAGCAGTTACAACGACAGGGGCCCCTACAATGAGCAGTTCTTC.